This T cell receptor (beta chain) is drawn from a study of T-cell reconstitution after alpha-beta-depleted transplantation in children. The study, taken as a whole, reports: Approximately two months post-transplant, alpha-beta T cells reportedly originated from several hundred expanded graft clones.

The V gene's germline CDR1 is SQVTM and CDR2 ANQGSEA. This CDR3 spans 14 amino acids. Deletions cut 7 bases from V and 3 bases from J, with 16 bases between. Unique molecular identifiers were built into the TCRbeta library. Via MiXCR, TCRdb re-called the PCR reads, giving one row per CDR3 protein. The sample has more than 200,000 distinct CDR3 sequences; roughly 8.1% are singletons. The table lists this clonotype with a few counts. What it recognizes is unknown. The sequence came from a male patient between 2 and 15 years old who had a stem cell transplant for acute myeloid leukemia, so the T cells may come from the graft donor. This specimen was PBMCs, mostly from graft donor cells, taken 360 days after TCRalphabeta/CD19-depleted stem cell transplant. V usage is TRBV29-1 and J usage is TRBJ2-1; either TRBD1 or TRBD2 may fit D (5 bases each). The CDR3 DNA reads TGCAGCGCCGTTTCGAGGGGACGCTACAATGAGCAGTTCTTC. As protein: CSAVSRGRYNEQFF.